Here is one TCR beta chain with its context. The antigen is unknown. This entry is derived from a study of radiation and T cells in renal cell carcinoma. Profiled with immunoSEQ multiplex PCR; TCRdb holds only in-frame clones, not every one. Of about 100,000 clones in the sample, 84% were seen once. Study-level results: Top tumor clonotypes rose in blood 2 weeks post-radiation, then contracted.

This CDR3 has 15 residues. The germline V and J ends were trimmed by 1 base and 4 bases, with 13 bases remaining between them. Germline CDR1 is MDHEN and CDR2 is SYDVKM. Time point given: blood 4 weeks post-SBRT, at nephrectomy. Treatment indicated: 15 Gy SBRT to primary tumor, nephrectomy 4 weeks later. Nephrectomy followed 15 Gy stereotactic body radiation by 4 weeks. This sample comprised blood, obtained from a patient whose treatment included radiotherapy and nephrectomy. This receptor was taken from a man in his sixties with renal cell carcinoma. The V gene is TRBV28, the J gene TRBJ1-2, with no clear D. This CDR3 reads CASSLSSSGSYGYTF. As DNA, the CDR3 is TGTGCCAGCAGTTTATCCTCTTCCGGGTCCTATGGCTACACCTTC.